These 16 T cell receptor beta chains originate from one sample sequenced in a study of blood T cell repertoires in COVID-19. Clones were read by immunoSEQ multiplex PCR, and TCRdb kept only the in-frame ones, dropping some. There are roughly 60,000 clones in the sample; roughly 88% occur only once, and approximately 10% lies in the top ten. Sequences were obtained from peripheral blood. The receptors originated from a man aged 30 to 39 with COVID-19, enrolled during active disease.

V gene TRBV2 combines with J gene TRBJ2-4; tentative D call: TRBD1 (5 bases). The CDR3 is 14 amino acids. Germline CDR1 and CDR2: SNHLY and FYNNEI. V lost 4 bases and J 2 bases, leaving 9 bases between the germline ends. The CDR3 sequence is CASSVTGTKNIQYF. The CDR3 DNA reads as TGTGCCAGCAGTGTCACAGGAACCAAAAACATTCAGTACTTC.

The sample holds one count of this clone. The V and J genes are TRBV4-2 and TRBJ2-3; TRBD2 matches at 7 bases. Germline-derived CDR1 and CDR2 are LGHNA and YNFKEQ. CDR3 length: 18 residues. The V gene end was trimmed by 0 bases and the J gene end by 2 bases; junction bases not matched to a gene: 11. CDR3 loop: CASSQDDGRESPTDTQYF. The CDR3 region has the DNA TGTGCCAGCAGCCAAGATGACGGGCGGGAGAGTCCCACAGATACGCAGTATTTT.

The gene calls are TRBV10-3 and TRBJ1-2; 8 bases agree with TRBD1. Germline CDR1 and CDR2: ENHRY and SYGVKD. This CDR3 region has 13 residues. V dropped 4 bases and J dropped 8; count of bases not matched to a gene: 6. The CDR3 region is CAISGGRGQGYTF. The CDR3 DNA reads TGTGCCATCAGTGGGGGCAGGGGGCAGGGCTACACCTTC.

V and J are TRBV5-5 and TRBJ2-1; TRBD2 matches 13 bases. The CDR3 has 18 amino acids. V trimming: 3 bases; J trimming: 1 base; junction bases outside the gene matches: 7. Germline V gives CDR1 SGHKS, CDR2 YYEKEE (reference sequence). The CDR3 region is CASSSGLAGATSYNEQFF. CDR3 nucleotide sequence: TGTGCCAGCAGCTCAGGACTAGCGGGAGCCACATCCTACAATGAGCAGTTCTTC.

The chain couples TRBV24-1 to TRBJ2-6; D not certain. The CDR3 runs 15 residues. The V end was cut by 5 bases, the J end by 4 bases, with 11 bases between. Germline CDR1 reads KGHDR; CDR2 reads SFDVKD. Here the CDR3 DNA reads TGTGCCACCAGTGCATCCGCGGCCGGGGCCAACGTCCTGACTTTC. It encodes CATSASAAGANVLTF.

The V gene is TRBV11-1, the J gene TRBJ2-1; 9 bases agree with TRBD2. The CDR3 is made up of 14 amino acids. The V gene end was trimmed by 5 bases and the J gene end by 8 bases; junction bases not matched to a gene: 7. Germline-derived CDR1 and CDR2 are SGHAT and FQDESV (reference sequence). In DNA form, the CDR3 reads TGTGCCAGCAGCGGCGGGACTAGCATCCATGAGCAGTTCTTC. As protein: CASSGGTSIHEQFF. The entire variable domain, with the rest obtained from reference TRBV11-1 and TRBJ2-1, is as follows: EAEVAQSPRYKITEKSQAVAFWCDPISGHATLYWYRQILGQGPELLVQFQDESVVDDSQLPKDRFSAERLKGVDSTLKIQPAELGDSAMYLCASSGGTSIHEQFFGPGTRLTVL.

This chain links TRBV7-9 with TRBJ2-2; D is ambiguous. Germline V gives CDR1 SEHNR, CDR2 FQNEAQ (reference sequence). CDR3 length: 16 amino acids. Deletions cut 4 bases from V and 0 bases from J, with 12 bases between. In DNA form, the CDR3 reads TGTGCCAGCAGCTCCCTTGCCAGAACGAACACCGGGGAGCTGTTTTTT. Residues: CASSSLARTNTGELFF.

The rearrangement uses TRBV28 and TRBJ1-3; no definite D call. Germline CDR1 and CDR2: MDHEN and SYDVKM. Trimming shortened V by 3 bases and J by 0 bases, and 9 bases separated the two germline ends. The CDR3 covers 15 residues. The CDR3 protein is CASSFSGFSGNTIYF. The CDR3 DNA reads TGTGCCAGCAGTTTCAGCGGGTTCTCTGGAAACACCATATATTTT.

The genes are TRBV5-1 and TRBJ2-1; TRBD1 matches 9 bases. The junction had 4 bases not matched to a gene; V was cut back by 0 bases and J by 9 bases. CDR3 size: 14 residues. Germline CDR1 reads SGHRS; CDR2 reads YFSETQ. CDR3 in amino acids: CASSLGGTGIEQFF. The CDR3 DNA reads as TGCGCCAGCAGCTTGGGGGGGACAGGGATTGAGCAGTTCTTC.

V gene TRBV30 combines with J gene TRBJ1-4; D unclear. Germline values: CDR1 GTSNPN, CDR2 SVGIG (reference sequence). The CDR3 loop spans 14 amino acids. V was cut by 5 bases and J by 8 bases, with 18 bases left in between. CDR3 nucleotides: TGTGCCTGGGGGAACGGACTCATGGGGGAAAAACTGTTTTTT. Its protein product is CAWGNGLMGEKLFF. Complete variable domain (other parts from reference TRBV30 and TRBJ1-4): SQTIHQWPATLVQPVGSPLSLECTVEGTSNPNLYWYRQAAGRGLQLLFYSVGIGQISSEVPQNLSASRPQDRQFILSSKKLLLSDSGFYLCAWGNGLMGEKLFFGSGTQLSVL.

The genes are TRBV25-1 and TRBJ1-6, with 7 bases identical to TRBD1. The trim removed 3 bases at V and 14 bases at J, leaving 13 bases unmatched. The CDR3 is made up of 15 amino acids. Germline CDR1 and CDR2: MGHDK and SYGVNS. CDR3 protein: CASSELKGASSTLHF. CDR3 in DNA: TGTGCCAGCAGTGAGCTAAAGGGGGCGTCCTCCACCCTCCACTTT.

The chain couples TRBV4-1 to TRBJ2-7; 7 nucleotides agree with TRBD1. Germline V CDR1 and CDR2: MGHRA, YSYEKL. The V segment lost 3 bases and the J segment 6 bases; nucleotides outside the gene matches: 8. The CDR3 has 14 residues. The CDR3: CASSHPGQITEQYF. In nucleotides, the CDR3 is TGCGCCAGCAGCCACCCGGGACAGATTACCGAGCAGTACTTC.

V usage is TRBV19 and J usage is TRBJ1-5; 9 bases map to TRBD1. The CDR3 totals 14 residues. CDR1 is LNHDA and CDR2 is SQIVND in the germline V gene (reference sequence). V was pared by 5 bases and J by 6 bases, with 5 bases of the junction left unmatched. The CDR3 nucleotides are TGTGCCAGTAGTTTGGACAGGGGAGGTCAGCCCCAGCATTTT. This gives the protein CASSLDRGGQPQHF.

The V gene is TRBV7-3, the J gene TRBJ1-1; 8 bases align to TRBD1. V lost 4 bases to trimming and J lost 1 base; unmatched junction nucleotides: 2. Germline V gene sequence: CDR1 SGHTA, CDR2 FQGTGA. The length of the CDR3 is 14 residues. The CDR3 bases are TGTGCCAGCAGCTCAGGGGGCTCGAACACTGAAGCTTTCTTT. It specifies CASSSGGSNTEAFF.

On this clone: One junction end disagrees with the germline gene, perhaps due to a read error. J is TRBJ1-1 and V is TRBV7-7; 9 bases line up with TRBD1. This CDR3 region has 16 residues. The germline CDR1 and CDR2 sequences are SSHAT and FNYEAQ (reference sequence). This CDR3 reads CASSPVRTGENTEAFF. The DNA of the CDR3 is TGTGCTAGCAGCCCTGTCCGGACAGGGGAGAACACTGAAGCTTTCTTT.

This chain connects TRBV30 to TRBJ1-2; the match to TRBD1 covers 9 bases. This CDR3 has 15 amino acids. The V gene end was trimmed by 2 bases and the J gene end by 6 bases; junction bases not matched to a gene: 10. CDR1 is GTSNPN, CDR2 SVGIG, per germline (reference sequence). CDR3 loop: CAWSRDRARRNGYTF. The CDR3 bases are TGTGCCTGGAGTCGGGACAGGGCCCGACGGAATGGCTACACCTTC. Together with reference TRBV30 and TRBJ1-2, the CDR3 gives the full variable domain: SQTIHQWPATLVQPVGSPLSLECTVEGTSNPNLYWYRQAAGRGLQLLFYSVGIGQISSEVPQNLSASRPQDRQFILSSKKLLLSDSGFYLCAWSRDRARRNGYTFGSGTRLTVV.